What follows is one TCR beta chain and its context. Its antigen is currently unknown. This CDR3 contains 15 residues. Germline V gene sequence: CDR1 LGHNA, CDR2 YNFKEQ. The germline V and J ends were trimmed by 3 bases and 4 bases, with 14 bases remaining between them. The record originates from a study of T-cell memory formation after mild COVID-19. Overall study context: Clusters were largely donor specific. Whole-study findings and limits: Researchers found some responding clones in pre-infection memory, a sign that cross-reactive memory joined.

5'RACE with constant-segment primers yielded barcoded, UMI-tagged TCR alpha and TCR beta cDNA libraries. TCRdb re-derived calls from the 5' RACE reads in MiXCR, one entry per CDR3 protein. Of around 180,000 distinct CDR3 sequences listed, approximately 17% are singletons. This sequence originates from a man between 18 and 35 years old who had mild COVID-19 (a few samples of this study predate the infection). Cell type and time point are not known. The sample taken for sequencing was PBMCs or a T cell subset sorted from them (not recorded which). This chain connects TRBV4-2 to TRBJ2-3; either TRBD1 or TRBD2 may supply D (5 bases each). The CDR3 DNA reads TGTGCCAGCAGCCAGGGGGTCCCGGGACCAGATACGCAGTATTTT. Translated: CASSQGVPGPDTQYF.